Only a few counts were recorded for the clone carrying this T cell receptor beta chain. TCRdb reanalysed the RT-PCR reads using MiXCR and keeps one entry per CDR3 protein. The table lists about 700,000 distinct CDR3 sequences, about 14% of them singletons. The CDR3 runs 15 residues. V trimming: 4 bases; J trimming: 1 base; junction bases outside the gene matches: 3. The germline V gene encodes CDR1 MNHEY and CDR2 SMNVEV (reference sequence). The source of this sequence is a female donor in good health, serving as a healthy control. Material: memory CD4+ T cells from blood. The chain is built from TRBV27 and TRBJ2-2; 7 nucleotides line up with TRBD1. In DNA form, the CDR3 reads TGTGCCAGCAGTTCGGACAGGCGGAACACCGGGGAGCTGTTTTTT. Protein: CASSSDRRNTGELFF.